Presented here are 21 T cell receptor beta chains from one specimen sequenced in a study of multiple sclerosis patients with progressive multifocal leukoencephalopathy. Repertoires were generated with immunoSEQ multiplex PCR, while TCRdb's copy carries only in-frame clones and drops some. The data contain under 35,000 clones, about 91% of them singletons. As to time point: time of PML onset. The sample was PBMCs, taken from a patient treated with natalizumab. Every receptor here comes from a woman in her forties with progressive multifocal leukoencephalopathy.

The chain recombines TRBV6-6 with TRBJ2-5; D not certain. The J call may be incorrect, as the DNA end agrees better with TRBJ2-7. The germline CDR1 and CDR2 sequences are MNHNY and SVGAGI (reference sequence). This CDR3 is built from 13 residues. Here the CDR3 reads CASSYPSSYEQYF. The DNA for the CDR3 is TGTGCCAGCAGTTACCCGAGCTCCTACGAGCAGTACTTC.

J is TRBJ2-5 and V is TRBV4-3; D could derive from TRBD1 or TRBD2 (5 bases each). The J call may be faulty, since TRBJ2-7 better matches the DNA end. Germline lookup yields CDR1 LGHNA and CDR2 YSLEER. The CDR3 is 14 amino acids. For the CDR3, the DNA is TGCGCCAGCAGCCAAGCCGGGACCCCCTACGAGCAGTACTTC. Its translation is CASSQAGTPYEQYF.

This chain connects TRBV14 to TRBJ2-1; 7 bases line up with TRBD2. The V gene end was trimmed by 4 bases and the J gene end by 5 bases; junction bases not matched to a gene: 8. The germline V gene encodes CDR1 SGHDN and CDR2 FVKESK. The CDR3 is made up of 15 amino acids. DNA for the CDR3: TGTGCCAGCAGCCCCGGAAGCGGGATGGACAATGAGCAGTTCTTC. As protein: CASSPGSGMDNEQFF.

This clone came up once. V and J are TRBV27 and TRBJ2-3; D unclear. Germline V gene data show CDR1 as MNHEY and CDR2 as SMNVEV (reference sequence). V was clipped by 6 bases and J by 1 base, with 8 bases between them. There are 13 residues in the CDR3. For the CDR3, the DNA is TGTGCCAGCAGCAATCACCGCACAGATACGCAGTATTTT. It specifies CASSNHRTDTQYF.

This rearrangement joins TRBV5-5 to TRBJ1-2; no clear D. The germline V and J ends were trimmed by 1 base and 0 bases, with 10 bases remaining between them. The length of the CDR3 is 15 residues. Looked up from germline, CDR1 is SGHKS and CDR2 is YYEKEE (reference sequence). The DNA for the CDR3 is TGTGCCAGCAGCTTGTCCGACACAGCTAACTATGGCTACACCTTC. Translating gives CASSLSDTANYGYTF.

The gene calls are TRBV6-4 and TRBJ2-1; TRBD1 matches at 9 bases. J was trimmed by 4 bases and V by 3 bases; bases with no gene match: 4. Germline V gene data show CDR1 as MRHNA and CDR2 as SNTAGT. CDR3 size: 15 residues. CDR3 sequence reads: CASSEQTGGYNEQFF. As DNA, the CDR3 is TGTGCCAGCAGTGAACAGACAGGGGGGTACAATGAGCAGTTCTTC.

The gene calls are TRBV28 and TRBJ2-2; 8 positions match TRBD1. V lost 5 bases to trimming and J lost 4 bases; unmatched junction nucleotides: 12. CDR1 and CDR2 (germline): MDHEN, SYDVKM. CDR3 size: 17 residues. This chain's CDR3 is CASSNIVGQESTGELFF. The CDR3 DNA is TGTGCCAGCAGTAACATTGTGGGACAGGAGAGCACCGGGGAGCTGTTTTTT.

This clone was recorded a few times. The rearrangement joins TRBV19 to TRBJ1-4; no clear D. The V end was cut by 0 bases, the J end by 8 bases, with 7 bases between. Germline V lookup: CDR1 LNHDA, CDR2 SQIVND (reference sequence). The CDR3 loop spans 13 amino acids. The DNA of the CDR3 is TGTGCCAGTAGTATAGAAGCAAGGGAAAAACTGTTTTTT. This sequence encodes CASSIEAREKLFF. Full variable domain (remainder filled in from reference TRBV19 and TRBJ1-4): DGGITQSPKYLFRKEGQNVTLSCEQNLNHDAMYWYRQDPGQGLRLIYYSQIVNDFQKGDIAEGYSVSREKKESFPLTVTSAQKNPTAFYLCASSIEAREKLFFGSGTQLSVL.

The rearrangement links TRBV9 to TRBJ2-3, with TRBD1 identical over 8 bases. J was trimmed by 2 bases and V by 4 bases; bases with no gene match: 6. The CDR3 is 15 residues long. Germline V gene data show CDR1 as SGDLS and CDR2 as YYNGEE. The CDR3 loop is CASSSSDRVTDTQYF. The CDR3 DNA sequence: TGTGCCAGCAGCTCCTCGGACAGGGTCACAGATACGCAGTATTTT.

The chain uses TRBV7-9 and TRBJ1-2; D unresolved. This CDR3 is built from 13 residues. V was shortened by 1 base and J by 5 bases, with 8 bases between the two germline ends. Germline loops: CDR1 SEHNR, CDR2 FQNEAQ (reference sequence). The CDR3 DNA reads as TGTGCCAGCAGCTTAGGTTTGGGATATGGCTACACCTTC. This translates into CASSLGLGYGYTF.

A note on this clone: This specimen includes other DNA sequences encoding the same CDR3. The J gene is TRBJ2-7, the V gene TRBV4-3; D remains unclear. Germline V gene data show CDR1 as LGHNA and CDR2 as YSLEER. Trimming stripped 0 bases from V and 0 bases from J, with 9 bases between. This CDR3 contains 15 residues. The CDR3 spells CASSQDWVGSYEQYF. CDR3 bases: TGCGCCAGCAGCCAAGACTGGGTGGGCTCCTACGAGCAGTACTTC.

The CDR3 protein is CASTGGADDYGYTF. CDR3 DNA sequence: TGTGCCAGCACGGGGGGGGCAGACGACTATGGCTACACCTTC. J is TRBJ1-2 and V is TRBV28; D is possibly TRBD1 (6 bases). The CDR3 spans 14 residues. Germline lookup yields CDR1 MDHEN and CDR2 SYDVKM. The germline V and J ends were trimmed by 7 bases and 3 bases, with 15 bases remaining between them.

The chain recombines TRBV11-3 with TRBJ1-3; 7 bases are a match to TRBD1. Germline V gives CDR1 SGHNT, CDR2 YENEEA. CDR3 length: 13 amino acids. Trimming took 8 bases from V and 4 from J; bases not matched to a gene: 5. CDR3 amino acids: CASRGTAGNTIYF. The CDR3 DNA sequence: TGTGCCAGCCGAGGGACAGCCGGAAACACCATATATTTT.

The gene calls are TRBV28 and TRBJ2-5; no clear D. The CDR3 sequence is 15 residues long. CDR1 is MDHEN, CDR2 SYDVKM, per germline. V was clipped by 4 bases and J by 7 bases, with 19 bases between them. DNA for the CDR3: TGTGCCAGCAGTTACGACACCGCATCCTGGAGGACCCAGTACTTC. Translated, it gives CASSYDTASWRTQYF.

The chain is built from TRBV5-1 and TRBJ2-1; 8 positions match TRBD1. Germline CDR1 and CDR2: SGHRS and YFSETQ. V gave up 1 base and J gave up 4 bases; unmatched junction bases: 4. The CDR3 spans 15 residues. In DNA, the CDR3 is TGCGCCAGCAGCTTGCTGGGACAGGTTTACAATGAGCAGTTCTTC. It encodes CASSLLGQVYNEQFF.

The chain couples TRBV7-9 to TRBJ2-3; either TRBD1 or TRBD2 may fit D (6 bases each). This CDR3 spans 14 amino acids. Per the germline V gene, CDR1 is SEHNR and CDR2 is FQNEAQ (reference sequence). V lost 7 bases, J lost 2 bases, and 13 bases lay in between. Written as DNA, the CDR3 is TGTGCCAGCACCAAGAGGGGGGCCACAGATACGCAGTATTTT. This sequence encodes CASTKRGATDTQYF. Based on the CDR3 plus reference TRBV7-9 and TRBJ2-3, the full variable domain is DTGVSQNPRHKITKRGQNVTFRCDPISEHNRLYWYRQTLGQGPEFLTYFQNEAQLEKSRLLSDRFSAERPKGSFSTLEIQRTEQGDSAMYLCASTKRGATDTQYFGPGTRLTVL.

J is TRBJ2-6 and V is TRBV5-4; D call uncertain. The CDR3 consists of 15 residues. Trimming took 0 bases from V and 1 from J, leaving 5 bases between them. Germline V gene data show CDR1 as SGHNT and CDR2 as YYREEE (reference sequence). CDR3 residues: CASSLVGSGANVLTF. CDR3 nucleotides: TGTGCCAGCAGCTTGGTGGGGTCTGGGGCCAACGTCCTGACTTTC.

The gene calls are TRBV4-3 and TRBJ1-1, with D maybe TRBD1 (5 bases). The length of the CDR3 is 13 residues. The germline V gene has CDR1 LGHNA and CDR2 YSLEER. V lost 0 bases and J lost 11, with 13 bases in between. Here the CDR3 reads CASSQENWGRAFF. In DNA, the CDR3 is TGCGCCAGCAGCCAAGAGAATTGGGGACGCGCTTTCTTT.

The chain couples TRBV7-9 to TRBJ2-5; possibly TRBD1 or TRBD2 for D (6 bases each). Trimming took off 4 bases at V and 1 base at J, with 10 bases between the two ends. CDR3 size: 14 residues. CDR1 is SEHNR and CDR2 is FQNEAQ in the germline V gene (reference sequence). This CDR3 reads CASSSRDIQETQYF. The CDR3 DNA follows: TGTGCCAGCAGCTCGCGGGACATCCAAGAGACCCAGTACTTC.

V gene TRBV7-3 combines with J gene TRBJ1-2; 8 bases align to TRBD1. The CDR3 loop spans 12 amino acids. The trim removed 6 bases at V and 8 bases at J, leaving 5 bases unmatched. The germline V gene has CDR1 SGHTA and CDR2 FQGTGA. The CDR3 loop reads CASSGQGRGYTF. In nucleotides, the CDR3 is TGTGCCAGCAGTGGACAGGGCCGCGGCTACACCTTC.

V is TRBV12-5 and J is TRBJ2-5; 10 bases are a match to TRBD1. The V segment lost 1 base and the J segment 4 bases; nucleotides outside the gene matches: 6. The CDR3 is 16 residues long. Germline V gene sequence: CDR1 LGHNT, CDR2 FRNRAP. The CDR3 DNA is TGTGCTAGTGGTTTGGACCGGGACAGGGGATCAGAGACCCAGTACTTC. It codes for CASGLDRDRGSETQYF. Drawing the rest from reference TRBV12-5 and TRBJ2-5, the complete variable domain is DARVTQTPRHKVTEMGQEVTMRCQPILGHNTVFWYRQTMMQGLELLAYFRNRAPLDDSGMPKDRFSAEMPDATLATLKIQPSEPRDSAVYFCASGLDRDRGSETQYFGPGTRLLVL.